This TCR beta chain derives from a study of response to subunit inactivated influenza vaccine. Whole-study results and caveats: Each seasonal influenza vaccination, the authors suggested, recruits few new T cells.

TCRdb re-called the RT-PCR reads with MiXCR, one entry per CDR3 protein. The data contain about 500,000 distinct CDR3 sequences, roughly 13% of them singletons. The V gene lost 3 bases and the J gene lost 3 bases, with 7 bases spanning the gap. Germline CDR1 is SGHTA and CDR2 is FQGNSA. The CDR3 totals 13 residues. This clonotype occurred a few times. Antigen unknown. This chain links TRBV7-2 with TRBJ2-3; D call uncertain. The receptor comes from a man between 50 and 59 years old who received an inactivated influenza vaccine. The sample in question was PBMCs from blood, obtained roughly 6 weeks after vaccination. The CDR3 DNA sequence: TGTGCCAGCAGCTTCGAGCCGACAGATACGCAGTATTTT. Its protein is CASSFEPTDTQYF.